This TCR beta chain was observed in a study of shared clonotypes between healthy human individuals. The CDR3 runs to 13 residues. V lost 4 bases and J 4 bases, leaving 11 bases between the germline ends. The V gene's germline CDR1 is SGHRS and CDR2 YFSETQ. Data came from immunoSEQ multiplex PCR; TCRdb stores just in-frame clones and leaves some out. Here the sample spans about 600,000 clones, less than 98% being singletons. This clonotype was sampled from a young woman in good health. The specimen sequenced was naive CD4+ T cells sorted from blood. Subset noted: CD45RA+ positively selected. The chain is built from TRBV5-1 and TRBJ2-5; D remains ambiguous. This CDR3 is CASSPGLGETQYF. The CDR3 DNA reads TGCGCCAGCAGCCCCGGCTTGGGAGAGACCCAGTACTTC. Complete variable domain (other parts from reference TRBV5-1 and TRBJ2-5): KAGVTQTPRYLIKTRGQQVTLSCSPISGHRSVSWYQQTPGQGLQFLFEYFSETQRNKGNFPGRFSGRQFSNSRSEMNVSTLELGDSALYLCASSPGLGETQYFGPGTRLLVL.